Listed here are 4 T cell receptor beta chains from one sample, sequenced in a study of T cell responses to AZD1222 COVID-19 vaccine. Data came from immunoSEQ multiplex PCR; TCRdb stores just in-frame clones and leaves some out. Among 110,000 to 150,000 clones listed, about nine tenths were seen once. Specimen: peripheral blood, collected 28 days after the second AZD1222 dose. All receptors come from an adult who received the AZD1222 COVID-19 vaccine.

J is TRBJ1-2 and V is TRBV7-8; no clear D gene. The CDR3 spans 15 residues. Trimming took off 2 bases at V and 4 bases at J, with 14 bases between the two ends. Germline loops: CDR1 SGHVS, CDR2 FQNEAQ. CDR3 amino acids: CASSLFQSEAYGYTF. DNA of the CDR3: TGTGCCAGCAGCTTATTCCAAAGTGAAGCCTATGGCTACACCTTC. The variable domain in full, with the rest retrieved from reference TRBV7-8 and TRBJ1-2, is GAGVSQSPRYKVAKRGQDVALRCDPISGHVSLFWYQQALGQGPEFLTYFQNEAQLDKSGLPSDRFFAERPEGSVSTLKIQRTQQEDSAVYLCASSLFQSEAYGYTFGSGTRLTVV.

Only one count was recorded for this clone. The chain is built from TRBV27 and TRBJ2-7; the match to TRBD2 covers 9 bases. The germline gives CDR1 MNHEY, CDR2 SMNVEV (reference sequence). The CDR3 is 15 amino acids. J was trimmed by 2 bases and V by 5 bases; bases with no gene match: 7. Here the CDR3 reads CASSLRGGRAYEQYF. The CDR3 DNA sequence: TGTGCCAGCAGTCTACGGGGCGGGAGGGCCTACGAGCAGTACTTC.

This chain joins TRBV11-2 and TRBJ1-1; D call uncertain. Deletions cut 6 bases from V and 0 bases from J, with 8 bases between. Germline V gene data show CDR1 as SGHAT and CDR2 as FQNNGV. This CDR3 has 13 amino acids. In nucleotides, the CDR3 is TGTGCCAGCAGGTTGGGAGTGAACACTGAAGCTTTCTTT. This sequence encodes CASRLGVNTEAFF.

The V call is TRBV7-7, the J call TRBJ2-6; D gene unclear. V lost 5 bases, J lost 0 bases, and 8 bases lay in between. This CDR3 spans 15 amino acids. Germline CDR1 SSHAT, CDR2 FNYEAQ (reference sequence). As DNA, the CDR3 is TGTGCCAGCAGCCTATCCCACTCTGGGGCCAACGTCCTGACTTTC. Translation: CASSLSHSGANVLTF.